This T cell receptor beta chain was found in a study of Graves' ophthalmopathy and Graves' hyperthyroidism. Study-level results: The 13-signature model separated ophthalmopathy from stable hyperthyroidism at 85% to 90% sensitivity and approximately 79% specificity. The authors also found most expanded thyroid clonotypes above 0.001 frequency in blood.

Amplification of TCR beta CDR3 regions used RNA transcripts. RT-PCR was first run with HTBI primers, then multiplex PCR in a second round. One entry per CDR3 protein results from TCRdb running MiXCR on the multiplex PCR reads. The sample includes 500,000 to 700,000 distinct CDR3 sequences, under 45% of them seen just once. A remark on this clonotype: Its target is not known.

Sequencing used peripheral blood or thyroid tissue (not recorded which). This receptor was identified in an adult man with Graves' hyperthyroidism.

The CDR3 region has the DNA TGTGCCAGCAGCTTGGGATTAGAAAACAACTATGGCTACACCTTC. This gives the protein CASSLGLENNYGYTF. The chain uses TRBV7-2 and TRBJ1-2; D uncertain. The V end lost 3 bases, the J end lost 2 bases, and 13 bases lay between the germline ends. CDR1 is SGHTA, CDR2 FQGNSA, per germline. CDR3 length: 15 residues.